This T cell receptor (beta chain) was captured in a study of cytomegalovirus exposure and HLA in healthy donors. This clone showed up just once. PCR employed 60 Vbeta and 13 Jbeta primers. Profiling relied on immunoSEQ multiplex PCR, and the TCRdb table lists in-frame clones only, not all of them. The table records about 110,000 clones, approximately 80% of them present only once. Material: PBMCs. The clonotype comes from a male donor in good health and CMV-seronegative.

The CDR3 loop is CASSSSSAGVYEQYF. CDR3 DNA: TGTGCCAGTAGCTCCTCTAGCGCGGGAGTATACGAGCAGTACTTC. This rearrangement joins TRBV19 to TRBJ2-7; 7 bases match TRBD2. J gave up 4 bases and V 6 bases, and 12 bases lay outside the gene matches. Germline V gene data show CDR1 as LNHDA and CDR2 as SQIVND (reference sequence). CDR3 size: 15 residues.